The T cell receptor (beta chain) described here comes from a study of blood T cell repertoires in COVID-19. Germline loops: CDR1 KGHSH, CDR2 LQKENI. The V gene lost 6 bases and the J gene lost 3 bases, with 12 bases spanning the gap. The CDR3 length is 13 residues. Here immunoSEQ multiplex PCR was the method, and the copy in TCRdb shows in-frame clones only, minus some. The sample lists 87,000 or so clones; around 90% were seen once. The sample taken for sequencing was peripheral blood. The genes are TRBV18 and TRBJ2-7; the D gene is possibly TRBD1 (6 bases). This TCR came from a man older than 75 with acute or convalescent COVID-19. CDR3 in DNA: TGTGCCAGCTCCAGGACAGATCTCTACGAGCAGTACTTC. This encodes CASSRTDLYEQYF.